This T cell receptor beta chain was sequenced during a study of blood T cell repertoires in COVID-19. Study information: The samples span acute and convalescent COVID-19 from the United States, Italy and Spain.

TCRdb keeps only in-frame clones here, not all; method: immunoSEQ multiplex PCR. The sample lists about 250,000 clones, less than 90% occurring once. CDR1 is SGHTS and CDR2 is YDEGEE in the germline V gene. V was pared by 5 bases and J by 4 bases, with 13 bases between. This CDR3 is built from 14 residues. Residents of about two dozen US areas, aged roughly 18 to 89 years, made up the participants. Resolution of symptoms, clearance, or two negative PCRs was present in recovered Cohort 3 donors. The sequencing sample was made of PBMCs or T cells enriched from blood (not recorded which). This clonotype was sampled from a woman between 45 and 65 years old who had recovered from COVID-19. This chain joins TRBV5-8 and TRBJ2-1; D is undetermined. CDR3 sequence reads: CASSNGPQYNEQFF. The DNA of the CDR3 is TGTGCCAGCAGTAATGGGCCACAATACAATGAGCAGTTCTTC.